The 5 T cell receptor beta chains below all came from one sample that was sequenced in a study of T cell changes during pregnancy in multiple sclerosis. Repertoires were generated with immunoSEQ multiplex PCR, while TCRdb's copy carries only in-frame clones and drops some. The data show over 65,000 clones, around 93% seen once. The material sequenced was peripheral blood, taken in the first trimester of pregnancy. The receptors stem from a female donor in good health, enrolled as a control in a pregnancy study.

This clone was observed a handful of times. The chain uses TRBV7-2 and TRBJ1-2; D is unresolved. V was shortened by 5 bases and J by 9 bases, with 13 bases between the two germline ends. The CDR3 loop spans 12 amino acids. Germline loops: CDR1 SGHTA, CDR2 FQGNSA. The CDR3 DNA is TGTGCCAGCAGCGACCTAGTAGGTCGCTACACCTTC. Translated: CASSDLVGRYTF.

This clone was picked up one time. The chain joins TRBV7-2 to TRBJ1-5; D possibly corresponds to TRBD1 (5 bases). V gave up 1 base and J gave up 0 bases, with 10 bases separating them. Germline V gives CDR1 SGHTA, CDR2 FQGNSA. The CDR3 runs to 16 residues. The CDR3 bases are TGTGCCAGCAGCTTAGGACAGAGCTATAGCAATCAGCCCCAGCATTTT. Translating it yields CASSLGQSYSNQPQHF.

The chain carries TRBV18 and TRBJ2-3, with TRBD1 identical over 11 bases. Germline lookup yields CDR1 KGHSH and CDR2 LQKENI. There are 14 residues in the CDR3. The V segment lost 6 bases and the J segment 5 bases; nucleotides outside the gene matches: 4. The CDR3 protein is CASSSGTGGDTQYF. CDR3 DNA sequence: TGTGCCAGCTCTTCAGGGACAGGGGGAGATACGCAGTATTTT.

The J gene is TRBJ2-1, the V gene TRBV7-9, with 7 bases identical to TRBD2. The CDR3 extends over 14 amino acids. V gave up 2 bases and J gave up 8 bases; unmatched junction bases: 6. The V gene's germline CDR1 is SEHNR and CDR2 FQNEAQ (reference sequence). CDR3 protein: CASSLPRGVDEQFF. In DNA form, the CDR3 reads TGTGCCAGCAGCTTACCCCGGGGGGTAGATGAGCAGTTCTTC.

This sequence joins TRBV7-9 and TRBJ2-7; 7 nucleotides align to TRBD2. Trimming cost V 7 bases and J 2 bases; bases outside gene matches: 8. This CDR3 spans 14 amino acids. The germline gives CDR1 SEHNR, CDR2 FQNEAQ (reference sequence). CDR3 region: CASTERDGPYEQYF. The DNA for the CDR3 is TGTGCCAGCACCGAGCGGGACGGGCCCTACGAGCAGTACTTC.